This is a list of T cell receptor beta chains from one sample in a study of blood T cell repertoires in COVID-19. Libraries were prepared by immunoSEQ multiplex PCR; TCRdb keeps only in-frame clonotypes and omits some of them. Counted here are fewer than 250,000 clones, roughly 84% occurring once; the ten biggest clones make up 7% to 8.5%. The sample was PBMCs or T cells enriched from blood (not recorded which). All receptors come from a man aged 25 to 40 in a cohort exposed to, infected with or recovered from COVID-19 (not recorded which). Both conserved end residues are part of each CDR3. A D gene is named only where the DNA matches it firmly. Some rows mark clone size as missing; the rest say once, few, many or name a class of expanded clone.

TGTGCCAGTAGTATAATGGAGAGGACTGAAGCTTTCTTT,CASSIMERTEAFF,TRBJ1-1,TRBV19,-,-,13
TGTGCCAGTAGTCTAGCGGGAGATGTCTACGAGCAGTACTTC,CASSLAGDVYEQYF,TRBJ2-7,TRBV19,-,TRBD2,14
TGTGCCAGCAGTTTAGGAGAGGGCTTCGAGCAGTTCTTC,CASSLGEGFEQFF,TRBJ2-1,TRBV12-3/TRBV12-4,-,-,13
TGTGCCAGCAGCGTAGCTAACAGCGGGAAAGCCACAGATACGCAGTATTTT,CASSVANSGKATDTQYF,TRBJ2-3,TRBV9,-,TRBD2,17
TGTGCCAGCAGTCCAGGAGGTCTGATCCACGAGCAGTACTTC,CASSPGGLIHEQYF,TRBJ2-7,TRBV6-2/TRBV6-3,-,-,14
TGTGCCAGCAGTTCAACGGAGGGTGAGCAGTTCTTC,CASSSTEGEQFF,TRBJ2-1,TRBV27,-,-,12
TGTGCCAGCAGCTCCGGATCACACAGGGTAATTTACGAGCAGTACTTC,CASSSGSHRVIYEQYF,TRBJ2-7,TRBV12-1,-,-,16
TGTGCCAGCAGCTTTGGGTTGGTTTCTAGCGGGAGTTTCTACGAGCAGTACTTC,CASSFGLVSSGSFYEQYF,TRBJ2-7,TRBV12-1,-,-,18
TGTGCCAGCAGCGTCCCCCCCAGGGACTCCCATTCGAGTGAGCCCCAGCATTTT,CASSVPPRDSHSSEPQHF,TRBJ1-5,TRBV9,-,-,18
TGTGCCAGCATCGGGCAGGGTATCCACGAGCAGTACTTC,CASIGQGIHEQYF,TRBJ2-7,TRBV2,-,-,13
TGTGCCAGCAGCCAATTCCGGACAGGGGCAGATACGCAGTATTTT,CASSQFRTGADTQYF,TRBJ2-3,TRBV3-1/TRBV3-2,once,TRBD1,15
TGTGCCAGCAGCTTCGAGAGCGGGAGAGGGAATGAGCAGTTCTTC,CASSFESGRGNEQFF,TRBJ2-1,TRBV5-8,few,TRBD2,15
TGTGCCAGCAGCACACAGGGGGCCTACAATGAGCAGTTCTTC,CASSTQGAYNEQFF,TRBJ2-1,TRBV6-5,-,TRBD1,14
TGTGCCAGCAGTCCATTCGACAGGGGAGAGACCCAGTACTTC,CASSPFDRGETQYF,TRBJ2-5,TRBV28,-,TRBD1,14
TGTGCCAGCAGTTTCGGGGGGCCGCATCAGCCCCAGCATTTT,CASSFGGPHQPQHF,TRBJ1-5,TRBV6-2/TRBV6-3,few,-,14
TGTGCCAGCAGCTTGCTCAGGGGTTCGAACGAGCAGTACTTC,CASSLLRGSNEQYF,TRBJ2-7,TRBV5-5,-,-,14
TGTGCCAGCAGCCCCACGGCAGGGCTCAATCAGCCCCAGCATTTT,CASSPTAGLNQPQHF,TRBJ1-5,TRBV6-5,-,-,15
TGTGCCAGCAGCCCAGTGGGGGCCCTAAGCACAGATACGCAGTATTTT,CASSPVGALSTDTQYF,TRBJ2-3,TRBV7-2,few,-,16
TGTGCCAGCAGTTCAACCGGACTAGCGGGAGGCCAAGAGACCCAGTACTTC,CASSSTGLAGGQETQYF,TRBJ2-5,TRBV28,few,TRBD2,17
TGTGCCAGTAGTCCTAGGCGCGGGGATGAGCAGTTCTTC,CASSPRRGDEQFF,TRBJ2-1,TRBV19,-,-,13
TGTGCCAGCGGCTACCGGGAGGGCCGGGAGCAGTTCTTC,CASGYREGREQFF,TRBJ2-1,TRBV7-3,-,TRBD2,13